This T cell receptor beta chain was recovered during a study of CD8 T cells in ankylosing spondylitis (dated by TCRdb to the late 2010s). The study in broad terms: The study set out to find disease-linked TCR variants by profiling T cell receptor beta repertoires in ankylosing spondylitis patients and healthy donors. The full study cohort was made up of 20 to 25 ankylosing spondylitis patients and 108 healthy donors. Peripheral blood was sampled, and synovial fluid was also collected from ankylosing spondylitis patients. What the study reported, not specific to this receptor: According to the report, matched synovial fluid samples from ankylosing spondylitis patients were significantly enriched for the disease-linked clones. A TCR beta motif of several highly homologous amino acid variants appeared characteristic of blood from ankylosing spondylitis patients. Some of the motif variants had been reported before in the synovial fluid and blood of reactive arthritis patients, a finding that suggests common disease-initiation mechanisms. In peripheral blood, the disease-linked clones were found at relatively low frequencies and had a CD8+ phenotype.

Of note for this clonotype: Its antigen is unknown. Base qualities are missing; no much larger clone stands one base away.

The CDR3 starts with the cysteine, ends with the phenylalanine, and has 17 residues. Of all the DNA, just the CDR3 is kept, 51 bases in frame from base 1. V is reduced by 4 bases and J by 0 bases, leaving a spacing of 19 bases between them. Sequences SQVTM (CDR1) and ANQGSEA (CDR2) are obtained from the germline V gene. Instrument on record: Illumina HiSeq 2500. Quantitative 5'-RACE with molecular barcodes was the method used to prepare the TCR beta libraries. On the study's bioinformatics: A new computational method based on a probabilistic model of VDJ rearrangement was used to identify disease-linked TCR variants. The raw public reads went through TCRdb reprocessing: fastp at Q25, MiXCR clone calling, in-frame beta chains kept. CDR3 protein duplicates are merged, each entry listing the most common genes and DNA. The V and J calls and clone size come from TCRdb's table, not from the authors' own analysis. Counted in this sample were roughly 240,000 distinct CDR3 sequences; approximately 30% of them appeared once. 4% to 5% of the sample comes from the top ten.

This sequence originates from a male donor with ankylosing spondylitis or in good health (not recorded which). The sequencing input was blood, either unsorted or a sorted T cell fraction (not recorded which). This receptor chain uses TRBV29-1 and TRBJ2-1; a confident D gene designation cannot be given. The CDR3 reads CSVGPSVWPSSYNEQFF. The nucleotides read TGCAGCGTTGGCCCTTCTGTCTGGCCGAGCTCCTACAATGAGCAGTTCTTC.